A selection of T cell receptor beta chains follows, all from one sample in a study of shared T cell receptors in the human thymus. The table came from immunoSEQ multiplex PCR; TCRdb's copy has only in-frame clones and leaves some out. The sample has hundreds of thousands of clones; 80% to 90% are singletons. These data are also associated with another study on human thymus T cells.

The sample comprised thymocytes. The origin of the receptors is a boy younger than two with a congenital heart defect. Both conserved end residues are part of each CDR3. Fields, in order: V gene, D gene, clone size, J gene, CDR3 DNA, CDR3 protein. The D gene is left open where the match is weak. Clone size is not always given. Where it is, it says once, few, many or a class for expanded clones.

V: TRBV28
D: TRBD2
size: once
J: TRBJ2-2
DNA: TGTGCCAGCAGTGCTCGAGGGACTAGGGGGGATACCGGGGAGCTGTTTTTT
CDR3: CASSARGTRGDTGELFF

V: TRBV27
D: TRBD2
size: NA
J: TRBJ2-7
DNA: TGTGCCAGCCGCAGCGGGGAGCTTTCCTACGAGCAGTACTTC
CDR3: CASRSGELSYEQYF

V: TRBV9
D: NA
size: NA
J: TRBJ1-4
DNA: TGTGCCAGCAGCGTAAAGGGAGAAACTAATGAAAAACTGTTTTTT
CDR3: CASSVKGETNEKLFF

V: TRBV6-5
D: TRBD2
size: NA
J: TRBJ2-1
DNA: TGTGCCAGCAGGGGCGGGAGTTCCTACAATGAGCAGTTCTTC
CDR3: CASRGGSSYNEQFF

V: TRBV7-4
D: NA
size: NA
J: TRBJ2-2
DNA: TGTGCCAGCAGGATCACAGGGGCCGGGGGCACCGGGGAGCTGTTTTTT
CDR3: CASRITGAGGTGELFF

V: TRBV9
D: TRBD2
size: NA
J: TRBJ2-2
DNA: TGTGCCAGCAGCGCGTACCCGGGACTAGTAACCGGGGAGCTGTTTTTT
CDR3: CASSAYPGLVTGELFF

V: TRBV28
D: NA
size: few
J: TRBJ2-7
DNA: TGTGCCAGCAGCCGAACAGGGATGTCGTCCTACGAGCAGTACTTC
CDR3: CASSRTGMSSYEQYF

V: TRBV7-9
D: TRBD2
size: NA
J: TRBJ2-7
DNA: TGTGCCAGCAGCTTAATGGCTAGCGGGTTTTATGAGCAGTACTTC
CDR3: CASSLMASGFYEQYF

V: TRBV19
D: TRBD1
size: NA
J: TRBJ1-1
DNA: TGTGCCAGTAGTCCCGACAGGGGGCGTCGGACTGAAGCTTTCTTT
CDR3: CASSPDRGRRTEAFF

V: TRBV5-1
D: NA
size: NA
J: TRBJ1-2
DNA: TGCGCCAGCAGCTTGGCCTCGACAGCGCCTTCTAACTATGGCTACACCTTC
CDR3: CASSLASTAPSNYGYTF

V: TRBV30
D: TRBD2
size: NA
J: TRBJ2-1
DNA: TGTGCCTGGAGTGTAGGAGTAGCGGGGGGGAGCTCCTACAATGAGCAGTTCTTC
CDR3: CAWSVGVAGGSSYNEQFF

V: TRBV6-5
D: NA
size: NA
J: TRBJ2-7
DNA: TGTGCCAGCAGTCGGACAGAAATCTACGAGCAGTACTTC
CDR3: CASSRTEIYEQYF

V: TRBV6-1
D: NA
size: once
J: TRBJ2-1
DNA: TGTGCCAGCACCCCGGTCGCGGGCGCTGGGAGTGAGCAGTTCTTC
CDR3: CASTPVAGAGSEQFF

V: TRBV16
D: NA
size: NA
J: TRBJ1-2
DNA: TGTGCCAGCAGCCAATATCAGGAAATCAACTATGGCTACACCTTC
CDR3: CASSQYQEINYGYTF

V: TRBV5-6
D: NA
size: NA
J: TRBJ1-2
DNA: TGTGCCAGCAGCTTGCCCGGGGATGGCTACACCTTC
CDR3: CASSLPGDGYTF

V: TRBV28
D: NA
size: once
J: TRBJ1-3
DNA: TGTGCCAGCAGTTTATCGCAGAACTCTGGAAACACCATATATTTT
CDR3: CASSLSQNSGNTIYF

V: TRBV4-1
D: NA
size: few
J: TRBJ2-7
DNA: TGCGCCAGCAGCCAAGCGCTACCTTACGAGCAGTACTTC
CDR3: CASSQALPYEQYF

V: TRBV28
D: TRBD1
size: NA
J: TRBJ1-2
DNA: TGTGCCAGCAGTTTATGGAGACAGGGGACCTATGGCTACACCTTC
CDR3: CASSLWRQGTYGYTF

V: TRBV7-6
D: TRBD1
size: NA
J: TRBJ1-3
DNA: TGTGCCAGCAGCTTTAGAGACAGGGAGAACACCATATATTTT
CDR3: CASSFRDRENTIYF

V: TRBV11-3
D: TRBD2
size: NA
J: TRBJ2-3
DNA: TGTGCCAGCAGCAACAGCCCCCCAGCGGGAGCCCGGGCAGATACGCAGTATTTT
CDR3: CASSNSPPAGARADTQYF

V: TRBV7-9
D: TRBD1
size: NA
J: TRBJ2-3
DNA: TGTGCCAGCAGCTTACTCAGGGGACAGTCCACAGATACGCAGTATTTT
CDR3: CASSLLRGQSTDTQYF

V: TRBV6-6
D: NA
size: NA
J: TRBJ2-7
DNA: TGTGCCAGCAGTTATCGCGGGGCCAGGACCGCCTACGAGCAGTACTTC
CDR3: CASSYRGARTAYEQYF

V: TRBV7-9
D: NA
size: NA
J: TRBJ1-2
DNA: TGTGCCATAATCCATGACACCGCTAACTATGGCTACACCTTC
CDR3: CAIIHDTANYGYTF

V: TRBV5-1
D: NA
size: NA
J: TRBJ2-1
DNA: TGCGCCAGCAGCTCGACCGGGACTTATAGGGATGCAGAATACAATGAGCAGTTCTTC
CDR3: CASSSTGTYRDAEYNEQFF

V: TRBV15
D: NA
size: once
J: TRBJ1-2
DNA: TGTGCCACCAGCATCAAGACGGGAAAGGCGCCGGAATTTTTTTTATCGGGCTATGGCTACACCTTC
CDR3: CATSIKTGKAPEFFLSGYGYTF

V: TRBV6-5
D: NA
size: NA
J: TRBJ1-4
DNA: TGTGCCAGCAGTCCCCTAGGAGGGGTTAATGAAAAACTGTTTTTT
CDR3: CASSPLGGVNEKLFF

V: TRBV6-7
D: NA
size: NA
J: TRBJ2-7
DNA: TGTGCCAGCAGTCCCCGGAGTAACTACGAGCAGTACTTC
CDR3: CASSPRSNYEQYF

V: TRBV29-1
D: NA
size: NA
J: TRBJ2-3
DNA: TGCAGCGTTGAACTGGCAGTCGTATATACGCAGTATTTT
CDR3: CSVELAVVYTQYF

V: TRBV5-6
D: TRBD2
size: NA
J: TRBJ2-7
DNA: TGTGCCAGCAGCTACAACCCGGGGGGTTCCTACGAGCAGTACTTC
CDR3: CASSYNPGGSYEQYF

V: TRBV18
D: TRBD1
size: NA
J: TRBJ2-3
DNA: TGTGCCAGCTCCCTACCGGGACAGGGGGCAGATACGCAGTATTTT
CDR3: CASSLPGQGADTQYF

V: TRBV6-5
D: TRBD1
size: NA
J: TRBJ2-1
DNA: TGTGCCAGCAGACTATGGACAGGGGACTACAATGAGCAGTTCTTC
CDR3: CASRLWTGDYNEQFF

V: TRBV5-6
D: TRBD2
size: NA
J: TRBJ2-5
DNA: TGTGCCAGCAGCTTGGGGGGGACTAGCGGGGGTTGGGAAGAGACCCAGTACTTC
CDR3: CASSLGGTSGGWEETQYF

V: TRBV28
D: NA
size: NA
J: TRBJ2-3
DNA: TGTGCCAGCTTTGCTTCGGGTAGCACAGATACGCAGTATTTT
CDR3: CASFASGSTDTQYF

V: TRBV10-3
D: NA
size: NA
J: TRBJ2-7
DNA: TGTGCCATCAGTGAGTTCACCCAATGGACAGAATCCTACGAGCAGTACTTC
CDR3: CAISEFTQWTESYEQYF

V: TRBV5-6
D: TRBD2
size: NA
J: TRBJ2-1
DNA: TGTGCCAGCAGCACCCCGGGACTAGCGGGGAGGGGACCGAGTAATGAGCAGTTCTTC
CDR3: CASSTPGLAGRGPSNEQFF

V: TRBV9
D: NA
size: NA
J: TRBJ1-2
DNA: TGTGCCAGCAGCCCCCTGGGACTCTATGGCTACACCTTC
CDR3: CASSPLGLYGYTF

V: TRBV4-1
D: TRBD1
size: NA
J: TRBJ1-1
DNA: TGCGCCAGCAGCCCAGGACAGGGAGGGACTGAAGCTTTCTTT
CDR3: CASSPGQGGTEAFF

V: TRBV9
D: NA
size: NA
J: TRBJ1-6
DNA: TGTGCCAGCCGGGAGGGTATGGATTCACCCCTCCACTTT
CDR3: CASREGMDSPLHF

V: TRBV19
D: NA
size: once
J: TRBJ1-5
DNA: TGTGCCAGTAGATCTTCAGGTGTAGGCTGGAGCAATCAGCCCCAGCATTTT
CDR3: CASRSSGVGWSNQPQHF